This is a list of T cell receptor beta chains from one sample in a study of CXCR3-negative and CXCR3-positive naive CD8 T cells. TCRdb re-called the 5' RACE reads; one entry per CDR3 protein, DNA not given. Its table lists around 110,000 distinct CDR3 sequences. The sample was naive CXCR3+ CD8+ T cells from blood. The source of these receptors is a human donor in good health. Some clones in this sample may be carry-over from other donors' samples. Both conserved end residues are part of each CDR3.

V: TRBV29-1
length: 13
J: TRBJ2-3
CDR3: CSVPGGSTDTQYF

V: TRBV30
length: 11
J: TRBJ1-1
CDR3: CAWSLGTEAFF

V: TRBV5-1
length: 16
J: TRBJ2-3
CDR3: CASSLDRQGVPDTQYF

V: TRBV7-3
length: 17
J: TRBJ2-3
CDR3: CASSLTGQGSYADTQYF

V: TRBV7-9
length: 13
J: TRBJ1-1
CDR3: CASSFQGATEAFF

V: TRBV6-6
length: 21
J: TRBJ2-1
CDR3: CASSYSMEGTSGRSTANEQFF

V: TRBV5-4
length: 15
J: TRBJ2-7
CDR3: CASSPSTSGAYEQYF

V: TRBV27
length: 14
J: TRBJ2-2
CDR3: CASSSLAGAGELFF

V: TRBV27
length: 12
J: TRBJ2-2
CDR3: CASTRWDGELFF

V: TRBV5-4
length: 14
J: TRBJ2-7
CDR3: CASSLDREAYEQYF

V: TRBV2
length: 16
J: TRBJ2-1
CDR3: CASRGQGVSSYNEQFF

V: TRBV5-5
length: 18
J: TRBJ2-2
CDR3: CASSLYLSSGRVDGELFF

V: TRBV5-1
length: 17
J: TRBJ2-1
CDR3: CASSPGLAGEGFNEQFF

V: TRBV6-5
length: 16
J: TRBJ2-7
CDR3: CASSYAHDRDLGEQYF

V: TRBV10-1
length: 14
J: TRBJ2-1
CDR3: CASSETEGYNEQFF

V: TRBV28
length: 16
J: TRBJ2-4
CDR3: CASSLSRGGVRDIQYF

V: TRBV5-1
length: 15
J: TRBJ1-2
CDR3: CASTIATEGTRGYTF

V: TRBV15
length: 18
J: TRBJ2-5
CDR3: CATSRDLSVRGDQETQYF

V: TRBV5-5
length: 15
J: TRBJ2-5
CDR3: CASSLDPGPGETQYF

V: TRBV6-5
length: 14
J: TRBJ2-1
CDR3: CASNGGSPNNEQFF

V: TRBV29-1
length: 14
J: TRBJ2-3
CDR3: CSVVYGLSTDTQYF

V: TRBV20-1
length: 17
J: TRBJ2-1
CDR3: CSAQGLADVSSYNEQFF

V: TRBV4-2
length: 15
J: TRBJ2-2
CDR3: CASSRGLVNTGELLF

V: TRBV20-1
length: 15
J: TRBJ2-2
CDR3: CSARDQSGWAGELFF

V: TRBV29-1
length: 15
J: TRBJ2-2
CDR3: CSVDEGGPIAGELFF

V: TRBV29-1
length: 15
J: TRBJ2-5
CDR3: CSVDGLAGWGETQYF

V: TRBV28
length: 15
J: TRBJ2-1
CDR3: CASIHRSGGHNEQFF

V: TRBV20-1
length: 13
J: TRBJ1-1
CDR3: CSARDGGSTEAFF

V: TRBV5-6
length: 15
J: TRBJ1-6
CDR3: CASSLGGFDNSPLHF

V: TRBV10-2
length: 14
J: TRBJ1-2
CDR3: CASSVTARLYGYTF

V: TRBV5-6
length: 13
J: TRBJ2-7
CDR3: CASSLQAAYEQYF

V: TRBV5-1
length: 17
J: TRBJ2-5
CDR3: CASSETGLAGGQETQYF

V: TRBV7-2
length: 15
J: TRBJ2-7
CDR3: CASSLGGFSSYEQYF

V: TRBV5-1
length: 15
J: TRBJ1-5
CDR3: CASSLEGSRGQPQHF

V: TRBV15
length: 17
J: TRBJ2-7
CDR3: CATSAARITGRAYEQYF

V: TRBV7-6
length: 18
J: TRBJ1-5
CDR3: CASSLVRQGESANQPQHF

V: TRBV10-1
length: 13
J: TRBJ1-5
CDR3: CASRDGEYRPQHF

V: TRBV5-1
length: 14
J: TRBJ2-7
CDR3: CASSLRAQDYEQYF

V: TRBV27
length: 15
J: TRBJ2-1
CDR3: CASSLDSNSYNEQFF

V: TRBV3-1
length: 18
J: TRBJ2-1
CDR3: CASSQGIKWGSSYNEQFF

V: TRBV28
length: 14
J: TRBJ1-5
CDR3: CASNPGDSNQPQHF

V: TRBV19
length: 15
J: TRBJ2-2
CDR3: CASSIAGGPTGELFF

V: TRBV19
length: 12
J: TRBJ1-1
CDR3: CASSMGATEAFF

V: TRBV3-1
length: 15
J: TRBJ2-1
CDR3: CASSQPGSGYNEQFF

V: TRBV3-1
length: 16
J: TRBJ2-5
CDR3: CASSQEGQGYQETQYF

V: TRBV29-1
length: 16
J: TRBJ2-1
CDR3: CSVEAPQGRANNEQFF

V: TRBV6-5
length: 14
J: TRBJ2-1
CDR3: CASRGVQSYNEQFF

V: TRBV10-3
length: 13
J: TRBJ2-5
CDR3: CAIMREAQETQYF

V: TRBV5-1
length: 16
J: TRBJ1-1
CDR3: CASSPAGGFMNTEAFF

V: TRBV4-3
length: 15
J: TRBJ1-1
CDR3: CASSQDLRAWEEAFF

V: TRBV14
length: 14
J: TRBJ2-1
CDR3: CASSQDGAPNEQFF

V: TRBV11-2
length: 14
J: TRBJ1-1
CDR3: CASSSSTGRNEAFF

V: TRBV4-2
length: 12
J: TRBJ2-7
CDR3: CASTGDSYEQYF

V: TRBV28
length: 15
J: TRBJ2-1
CDR3: CASSVVGIADNEQFF

V: TRBV19
length: 13
J: TRBJ1-2
CDR3: CASSLEGDYGYTF

V: TRBV4-1
length: 15
J: TRBJ2-1
CDR3: CASSQVPGTNNEQFF

V: TRBV29-1
length: 15
J: TRBJ1-2
CDR3: CSVPGPPLSNYGYTF